Presented here are 26 T cell receptor beta chains from one specimen sequenced in a study of blood T cell repertoires in COVID-19. Sequenced by immunoSEQ multiplex PCR; TCRdb stores in-frame clones only, minus some. The data show about 62,000 clones, with around 86% seen just once and about 0.93% held by the top ten. Source material: peripheral blood. The receptors derive from a man in his sixties or seventies with acute or convalescent COVID-19.

The genes are TRBV11-2 and TRBJ2-1; no firm D call. This CDR3 region has 11 residues. Trimming removed 5 bases from V and 5 bases from J, with 4 bases in between. The germline V gene encodes CDR1 SGHAT and CDR2 FQNNGV. CDR3 nucleotides: TGTGCCAGCAGCCTCCACAATGAGCAGTTCTTC. It is translated as CASSLHNEQFF.

The rearrangement joins TRBV5-1 to TRBJ1-1, with 10 positions matching TRBD1. Germline assignment: CDR1 SGHRS and CDR2 YFSETQ. The CDR3 is made up of 17 amino acids. The junction had 12 bases not matched to a gene; V was cut back by 4 bases and J by 3 bases. This CDR3 is CASSPVPPGQGHTEAFF. CDR3 sequence (DNA): TGCGCCAGCAGCCCCGTCCCGCCGGGACAGGGGCACACTGAAGCTTTCTTT. Looking up the rest from reference TRBV5-1 and TRBJ1-1 gives the full variable domain: KAGVTQTPRYLIKTRGQQVTLSCSPISGHRSVSWYQQTPGQGLQFLFEYFSETQRNKGNFPGRFSGRQFSNSRSEMNVSTLELGDSALYLCASSPVPPGQGHTEAFFGQGTRLTVV.

This clone has only one observation. The rearrangement links TRBV7-2 to TRBJ1-1, with 7 bases aligning to TRBD1. Looked up from germline, CDR1 is SGHTA and CDR2 is FQGNSA. This CDR3 has 16 residues. V gave up 2 bases and J gave up 6 bases; unmatched junction bases: 12. CDR3 sequence: CASSLIGRVQGAEAFF. In DNA, the CDR3 is TGTGCCAGCAGCTTAATAGGTAGGGTGCAGGGGGCTGAAGCTTTCTTT. Filled out from reference TRBV7-2 and TRBJ1-1, the complete variable domain reads GAGVSQSPSNKVTEKGKDVELRCDPISGHTALYWYRQSLGQGLEFLIYFQGNSAPDKSGLPSDRFSAERTGGSVSTLTIQRTQQEDSAVYLCASSLIGRVQGAEAFFGQGTRLTVV.

This chain links TRBV5-8 with TRBJ2-3; 8 bases fit TRBD2. Germline lookup yields CDR1 SGHTS and CDR2 YDEGEE. Unmatched junction bases numbered 4, after V lost 0 bases and J lost 1 base. The length of the CDR3 is 16 residues. The CDR3 DNA sequence: TGTGCCAGCAGCTTGGGTAGCGGGATGGGCACAGATACGCAGTATTTT. It is translated as CASSLGSGMGTDTQYF.

The CDR3 loop is CASALLAGPYNEQFF. In DNA, the CDR3 is TGTGCCAGCGCCCTACTAGCGGGACCTTACAATGAGCAGTTCTTC. V gene TRBV11-2 combines with J gene TRBJ2-1; 10 bases align to TRBD2. Germline loops: CDR1 SGHAT, CDR2 FQNNGV. The V and J ends lost 8 bases and 4 bases, in that order; junction bases with no gene match: 8. The CDR3 extends over 15 amino acids.

This chain connects TRBV6-5 to TRBJ2-4, with TRBD1 as a possible D gene (5 bases). The germline V and J ends were trimmed by 7 bases and 0 bases, with 10 bases remaining between them. Germline V gene data show CDR1 as MNHEY and CDR2 as SVGAGI. The CDR3 consists of 14 residues. CDR3 sequence reads: CASTVGLAKNIQYF. The DNA for the CDR3 is TGTGCCAGCACAGTGGGGCTAGCCAAAAACATTCAGTACTTC.

The gene calls are TRBV19 and TRBJ1-5, with 11 positions matching TRBD1. Germline loops: CDR1 LNHDA, CDR2 SQIVND (reference sequence). The CDR3 runs to 13 residues. J gave up 6 bases and V 6 bases, and 1 base lay outside the gene matches. CDR3 loop: CASRGTGGQPQHF. The CDR3 DNA follows: TGTGCCAGTAGGGGGACAGGGGGTCAGCCCCAGCATTTT.

The gene calls are TRBV5-1 and TRBJ1-2, with TRBD1 identical over 12 bases. Germline V gene sequence: CDR1 SGHRS, CDR2 YFSETQ. With 3 bases clipped from V and 8 bases from J, the junction kept 8 bases outside the gene matches. The length of the CDR3 is 15 residues. The CDR3 bases are TGCGCCAGCAGCTCCAACCCCGGGACAGGGGGCGGCTACACCTTC. Translation gives CASSSNPGTGGGYTF.

The chain uses TRBV28 and TRBJ2-7; 7 bases are a match to TRBD2. The germline CDR1 and CDR2 sequences are MDHEN and SYDVKM. The V and J ends lost 8 bases and 7 bases, in that order; junction bases with no gene match: 17. The CDR3 is 15 amino acids. The DNA of the CDR3 is TGTGCCAGCCGACCCCGGGGGACTACCGGAAGGGAGCAGTACTTC. As protein: CASRPRGTTGREQYF.

This clone has a handful of counts. The CDR3: CASSSGTGVIWAGELFF. CDR3 sequence (DNA): TGTGCCAGCAGTTCCGGGACAGGGGTGATCTGGGCCGGGGAGCTGTTTTTT. V usage is TRBV7-9 and J usage is TRBJ2-2; TRBD1 matches at 10 bases. The V segment lost 6 bases and the J segment 6 bases; nucleotides outside the gene matches: 13. CDR3 length: 17 amino acids. Germline V lookup: CDR1 SEHNR, CDR2 FQNEAQ (reference sequence).

The genes are TRBV6-5 and TRBJ2-1; D gene uncertain. The V and J ends lost 2 bases and 1 base respectively, with 6 bases between them. The CDR3 runs to 14 residues. CDR1 and CDR2 from the germline V gene are MNHEY and SVGAGI. The CDR3 is CASSYDFSYNEQFF. CDR3 coding DNA: TGTGCCAGCAGTTACGACTTTTCCTACAATGAGCAGTTCTTC.

V usage is TRBV3-1 (or the pseudogene TRBV3-2) and J usage is TRBJ1-1; 8 nucleotides align to TRBD1. CDR3 length equals 14 residues. CDR1 and CDR2 (germline): LGHDT, YNNKEL (reference sequence). With 5 bases clipped from V and 6 bases from J, the junction kept 8 bases outside the gene matches. CDR3 sequence: CASSVVQGASEAFF. CDR3 sequence (DNA): TGTGCCAGCAGCGTCGTCCAGGGGGCTTCTGAAGCTTTCTTT.

The rearrangement uses TRBV28 and TRBJ2-7, with TRBD1 matching over 11 bases. In germline, CDR1 is MDHEN, CDR2 SYDVKM. Trimming took 5 bases from V and 4 from J; bases not matched to a gene: 10. This CDR3 has 16 amino acids. This chain's CDR3 is CASSPRTGGKTYEQYF. Here the CDR3 DNA reads TGTGCCAGCAGTCCGAGGACAGGGGGCAAGACTTACGAGCAGTACTTC.

This clone was recorded once. This chain connects TRBV6-5 to TRBJ1-5; maybe TRBD1 (6 bases). V was cut by 5 bases and J by 2 bases, with 13 bases left in between. The CDR3 sequence is 15 residues long. Germline CDR1 is MNHEY and CDR2 is SVGAGI. CDR3 bases: TGTGCCAGCAGTACGGACAGTAGAGGCAATCAGCCCCAGCATTTT. The encoded protein is CASSTDSRGNQPQHF.

J is TRBJ1-1 and V is TRBV5-1, with D unresolved. CDR1 and CDR2 (germline): SGHRS, YFSETQ. V lost 0 bases and J 8 bases, leaving 11 bases between the germline ends. The CDR3 length is 13 residues. The CDR3 DNA is TGCGCCAGCAGCTTGGTGGGTGACTTCGAAGCTTTCTTT. Translating it yields CASSLVGDFEAFF. Combining the CDR3 with reference TRBV5-1 and TRBJ1-1 gives the whole variable domain KAGVTQTPRYLIKTRGQQVTLSCSPISGHRSVSWYQQTPGQGLQFLFEYFSETQRNKGNFPGRFSGRQFSNSRSEMNVSTLELGDSALYLCASSLVGDFEAFFGQGTRLTVV.

V and J are TRBV19 and TRBJ2-3; 9 nucleotides agree with TRBD2. The CDR3 covers 14 residues. V shed 8 bases and J 1 base; nucleotides not matched to a gene: 4. Germline CDR1 and CDR2: LNHDA and SQIVND (reference sequence). DNA for the CDR3: TGTGCCAGTCGACAGCGGGGGGGCACAGATACGCAGTATTTT. Residues: CASRQRGGTDTQYF.

This sequence joins TRBV6-5 and TRBJ2-7; D may be TRBD2 (6 bases). The V end was cut by 4 bases, the J end by 0 bases, with 13 bases between. Per the germline V gene, CDR1 is MNHEY and CDR2 is SVGAGI. CDR3 length: 15 residues. CDR3 protein: CASSSPGLYSYEQYF. CDR3 coding DNA: TGTGCCAGCAGTTCCCCGGGACTCTACTCCTACGAGCAGTACTTC.

This clone was detected once. J is TRBJ2-7 and V is TRBV13; 9 bases fit TRBD2. With V trimmed by 4 bases and J by 0 bases, 4 bases remained unmatched. Germline CDR1 is PRHDT and CDR2 is FYEKMQ (reference sequence). This CDR3 is 15 amino acids long. DNA of the CDR3: TGTGCCAGCAGCTCCCGGACTAGCGACTCCTACGAGCAGTACTTC. The encoded protein is CASSSRTSDSYEQYF.

This sequence joins TRBV18 and TRBJ1-1; D ambiguous. Germline V CDR1 and CDR2: KGHSH, LQKENI. The CDR3 is 14 amino acids. With 3 bases removed from V and 1 base from J, the gap between germline ends came to 9 bases. The CDR3 here is CASSPDFRNTEAFF. CDR3 nucleotides: TGTGCCAGCTCACCGGACTTTCGGAACACTGAAGCTTTCTTT.

CDR3 sequence: CASAGQGEAFF. The CDR3 DNA is TGTGCCAGCGCGGGGCAGGGTGAAGCTTTCTTT. The chain combines TRBV7-9 with TRBJ1-1, with D tentatively TRBD1 (5 bases). Germline lookup yields CDR1 SEHNR and CDR2 FQNEAQ (reference sequence). The germline V and J ends were trimmed by 8 bases and 7 bases, with 11 bases remaining between them. The CDR3 length is 11 residues.

The CDR3 reads CASSGLSSGANVLTF. The DNA for the CDR3 is TGTGCCAGCTCAGGACTGAGCTCTGGGGCCAACGTCCTGACTTTC. This sequence joins TRBV18 and TRBJ2-6, with a tentative D call TRBD2 (5 bases). The germline V and J ends were trimmed by 5 bases and 0 bases, with 8 bases remaining between them. The CDR3 length is 15 residues. Germline-derived CDR1 and CDR2 are KGHSH and LQKENI. Together with reference TRBV18 and TRBJ2-6, the CDR3 gives the full variable domain: NAGVMQNPRHLVRRRGQEARLRCSPMKGHSHVYWYRQLPEEGLKFMVYLQKENIIDESGMPKERFSAEFPKEGPSILRIQQVVRGDSAAYFCASSGLSSGANVLTFGAGSRLTVL.

This sequence joins TRBV3-1 (or the pseudogene TRBV3-2) and TRBJ1-2; D is perhaps TRBD1 (6 bases). Per germline, CDR1 LGHDT and CDR2 YNNKEL (reference sequence). Between the trimmed V and J ends, which lost 4 bases and 1 base, there was a span of 16 bases. The CDR3 covers 16 residues. CDR3 in amino acids: CASSPVLLQGNYGYTF. The CDR3 coding sequence is TGTGCCAGCAGCCCAGTTTTACTACAGGGTAACTATGGCTACACCTTC.

The rearrangement uses TRBV3-1 (or the pseudogene TRBV3-2) and TRBJ2-7; TRBD1 matches at 10 bases. Germline-derived CDR1 and CDR2 are LGHDT and YNNKEL (reference sequence). V lost 4 bases to trimming and J lost 3 bases; unmatched junction nucleotides: 6. The CDR3 spans 15 residues. The CDR3 sequence is CASSPGTGARYEQYF. The DNA for the CDR3 is TGTGCCAGCAGCCCCGGGACAGGGGCTCGCTACGAGCAGTACTTC.

The V gene is TRBV24-1, the J gene TRBJ2-3; 9 bases line up with TRBD1. Losses at the gene ends were 6 bases for V and 5 bases for J; bases not matched to a gene: 2. This CDR3 comprises 13 residues. CDR1 and CDR2 (germline): KGHDR, SFDVKD. CDR3 DNA: TGTGCCACCAGTCGACAGGGGGGAGATACGCAGTATTTT. Translation: CATSRQGGDTQYF.

J is TRBJ2-7 and V is TRBV20-1; 12 positions agree with TRBD2. CDR1 is DFQATT, CDR2 SNEGSKA, per germline (reference sequence). J lost 4 bases, V lost 3 bases, and 13 bases had no gene match. The length of the CDR3 is 17 residues. The CDR3: CSASMRSSGRGVYEQYF. CDR3 in DNA: TGCAGTGCTAGTATGAGGTCTAGCGGGAGGGGAGTTTACGAGCAGTACTTC.

The genes are TRBV6-5 and TRBJ2-5; D may be TRBD2 (5 bases). V was trimmed by 8 bases and J by 6 bases, leaving 16 bases between them. There are 13 residues in the CDR3. CDR1 MNHEY and CDR2 SVGAGI come from the germline V gene. The CDR3 region has the DNA TGTGCCAGCTACAAGCCCGGGGTAAAGACCCAGTACTTC. Translation: CASYKPGVKTQYF.